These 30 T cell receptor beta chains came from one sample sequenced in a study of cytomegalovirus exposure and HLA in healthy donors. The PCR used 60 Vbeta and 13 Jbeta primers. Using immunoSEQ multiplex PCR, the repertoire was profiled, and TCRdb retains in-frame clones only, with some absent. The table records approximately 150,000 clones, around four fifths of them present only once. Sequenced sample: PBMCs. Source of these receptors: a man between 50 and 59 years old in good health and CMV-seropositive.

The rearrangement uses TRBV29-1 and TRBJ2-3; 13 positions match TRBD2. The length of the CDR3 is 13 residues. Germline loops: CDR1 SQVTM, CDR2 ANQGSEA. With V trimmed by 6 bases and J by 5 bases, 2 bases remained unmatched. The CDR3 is CSVRLAGGDTQYF. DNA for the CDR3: TGCAGCGTCAGACTAGCGGGGGGAGATACGCAGTATTTT.

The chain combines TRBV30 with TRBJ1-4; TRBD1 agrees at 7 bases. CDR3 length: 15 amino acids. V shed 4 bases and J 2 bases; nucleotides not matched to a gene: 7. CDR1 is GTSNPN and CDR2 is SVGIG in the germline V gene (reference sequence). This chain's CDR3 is CAWMTGIMTNEKLFF. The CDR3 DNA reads TGTGCCTGGATGACAGGGATCATGACTAATGAAAAACTGTTTTTT. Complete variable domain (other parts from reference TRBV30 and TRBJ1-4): SQTIHQWPATLVQPVGSPLSLECTVEGTSNPNLYWYRQAAGRGLQLLFYSVGIGQISSEVPQNLSASRPQDRQFILSSKKLLLSDSGFYLCAWMTGIMTNEKLFFGSGTQLSVL.

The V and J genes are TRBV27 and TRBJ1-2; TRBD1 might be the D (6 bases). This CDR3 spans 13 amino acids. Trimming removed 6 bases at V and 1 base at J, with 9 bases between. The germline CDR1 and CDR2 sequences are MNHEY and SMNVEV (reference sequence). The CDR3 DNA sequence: TGTGCCAGCAGGTTACAGGGTAACTATGGCTACACCTTC. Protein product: CASRLQGNYGYTF.

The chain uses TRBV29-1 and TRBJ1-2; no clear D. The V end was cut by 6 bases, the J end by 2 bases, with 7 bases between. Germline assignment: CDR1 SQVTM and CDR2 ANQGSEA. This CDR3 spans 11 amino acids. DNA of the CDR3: TGCAGCGTCCAGATGAACTATGGCTACACCTTC. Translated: CSVQMNYGYTF.

The CDR3 DNA follows: TGTGCCAGCAGCCAGACCGGGACTAGCGGGAGGGCCGGTACGCAGTATTTT. This gives the protein CASSQTGTSGRAGTQYF. V gene TRBV6-4 combines with J gene TRBJ2-3, with 16 bases aligning to TRBD2. CDR3 length equals 17 residues. Trimming removed 6 bases from V and 8 bases from J; junction bases left unmatched: 11. Germline loops: CDR1 MRHNA, CDR2 SNTAGT.

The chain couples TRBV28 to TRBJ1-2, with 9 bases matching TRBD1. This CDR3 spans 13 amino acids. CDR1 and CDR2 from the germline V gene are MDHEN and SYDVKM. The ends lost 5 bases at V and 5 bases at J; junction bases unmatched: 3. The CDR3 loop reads CASSRDRVYGYTF. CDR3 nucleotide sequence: TGTGCCAGCAGTAGGGACAGGGTATATGGCTACACCTTC.

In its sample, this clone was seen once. CDR3 loop: CASSGTDRGPTYEQYF. CDR3 in DNA: TGTGCCAGCAGTGGGACTGACAGGGGACCAACCTACGAGCAGTACTTC. The chain couples TRBV28 to TRBJ2-5; 8 bases fit TRBD1. The DNA end favors TRBJ2-7, so the J call may be wrong. Germline CDR1 and CDR2: MDHEN and SYDVKM. CDR3 size: 16 residues.

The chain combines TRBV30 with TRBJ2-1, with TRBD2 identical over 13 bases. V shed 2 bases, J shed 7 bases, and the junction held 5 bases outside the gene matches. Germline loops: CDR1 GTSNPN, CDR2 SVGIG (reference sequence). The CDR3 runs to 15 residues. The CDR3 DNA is TGTGCCTGGAGTAAGGGACTAGCGGGGACGAATGAGCAGTTCTTC. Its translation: CAWSKGLAGTNEQFF.

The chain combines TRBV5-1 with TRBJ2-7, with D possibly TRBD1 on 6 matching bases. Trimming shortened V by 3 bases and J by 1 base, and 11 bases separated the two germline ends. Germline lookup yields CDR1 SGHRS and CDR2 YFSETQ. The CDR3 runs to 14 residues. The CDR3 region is CASSSGVESYEQYF. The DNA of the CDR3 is TGCGCCAGCAGCTCAGGGGTGGAATCCTACGAGCAGTACTTC. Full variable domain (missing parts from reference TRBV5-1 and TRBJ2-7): KAGVTQTPRYLIKTRGQQVTLSCSPISGHRSVSWYQQTPGQGLQFLFEYFSETQRNKGNFPGRFSGRQFSNSRSEMNVSTLELGDSALYLCASSSGVESYEQYFGPGTRLTVT.

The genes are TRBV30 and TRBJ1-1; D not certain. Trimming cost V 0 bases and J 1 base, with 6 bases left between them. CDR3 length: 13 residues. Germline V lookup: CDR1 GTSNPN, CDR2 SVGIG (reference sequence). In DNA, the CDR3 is TGTGCCTGGAGTGTAAGCCCGAACACTGAAGCTTTCTTT. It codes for CAWSVSPNTEAFF.

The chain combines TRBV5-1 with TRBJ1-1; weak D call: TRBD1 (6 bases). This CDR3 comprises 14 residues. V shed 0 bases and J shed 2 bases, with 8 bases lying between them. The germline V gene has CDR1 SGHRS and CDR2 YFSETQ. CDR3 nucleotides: TGCGCCAGCAGCTTGGGGGGGGGCAACACTGAAGCTTTCTTT. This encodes CASSLGGGNTEAFF.

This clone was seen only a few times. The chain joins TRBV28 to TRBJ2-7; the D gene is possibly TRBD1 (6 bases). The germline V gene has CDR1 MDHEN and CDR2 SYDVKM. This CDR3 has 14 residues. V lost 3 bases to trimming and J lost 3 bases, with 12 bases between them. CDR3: CASSFGQNDYEQYF. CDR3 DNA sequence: TGTGCCAGCAGTTTCGGACAGAATGACTACGAGCAGTACTTC. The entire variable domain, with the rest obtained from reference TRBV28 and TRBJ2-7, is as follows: DVKVTQSSRYLVKRTGEKVFLECVQDMDHENMFWYRQDPGLGLRLIYFSYDVKMKEKGDIPEGYSVSREKKERFSLILESASTNQTSMYLCASSFGQNDYEQYFGPGTRLTVT.

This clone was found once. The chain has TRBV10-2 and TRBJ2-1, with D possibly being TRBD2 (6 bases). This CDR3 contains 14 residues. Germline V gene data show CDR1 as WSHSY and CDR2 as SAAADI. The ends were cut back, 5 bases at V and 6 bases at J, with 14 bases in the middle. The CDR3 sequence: CASSYAGIVNEQFF. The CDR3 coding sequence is TGCGCCAGCAGTTATGCGGGGATAGTCAATGAGCAGTTCTTC.

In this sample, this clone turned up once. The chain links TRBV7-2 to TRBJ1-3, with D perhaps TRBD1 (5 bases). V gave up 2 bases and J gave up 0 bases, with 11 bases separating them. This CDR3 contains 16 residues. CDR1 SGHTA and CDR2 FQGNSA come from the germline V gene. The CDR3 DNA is TGTGCCAGCAGCTTAAGGGGTCCCCGCTCTGGAAACACCATATATTTT. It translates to CASSLRGPRSGNTIYF.

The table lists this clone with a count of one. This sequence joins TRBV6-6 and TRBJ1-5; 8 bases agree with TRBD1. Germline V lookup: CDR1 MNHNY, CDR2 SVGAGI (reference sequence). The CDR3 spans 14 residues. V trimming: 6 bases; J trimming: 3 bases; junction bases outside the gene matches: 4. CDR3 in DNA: TGTGCCAGCAGACCGGGACAGGTCAATCAGCCCCAGCATTTT. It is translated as CASRPGQVNQPQHF.

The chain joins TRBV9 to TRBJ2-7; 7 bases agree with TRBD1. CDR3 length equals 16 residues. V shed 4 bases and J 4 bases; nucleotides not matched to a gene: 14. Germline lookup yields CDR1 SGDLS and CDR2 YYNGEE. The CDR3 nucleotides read TGTGCCAGCAGCCCCTTGACAGGGAGCAGAGGTTACGAGCAGTACTTC. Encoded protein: CASSPLTGSRGYEQYF. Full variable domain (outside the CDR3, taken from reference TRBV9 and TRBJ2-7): DSGVTQTPKHLITATGQRVTLRCSPRSGDLSVYWYQQSLDQGLQFLIQYYNGEERAKGNILERFSAQQFPDLHSELNLSSLELGDSALYFCASSPLTGSRGYEQYFGPGTRLTVT.

CDR3 coding DNA: TGTGCCAGCAGCCCCCTGGGCGACCCGAGGGGGGGGGAGCAGTACTTC. This codes for CASSPLGDPRGGEQYF. The chain is built from TRBV11-2 and TRBJ2-7; TRBD2 is a possible D gene (7 bases). V gave up 5 bases and J gave up 7 bases, with 24 bases separating them. This CDR3 has 16 amino acids. Germline V CDR1 and CDR2: SGHAT, FQNNGV.

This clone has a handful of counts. The CDR3 coding sequence is TGTGCCAGCAGATGGGACAGGGGTTCCTACGAGCAGTACTTC. Its protein product is CASRWDRGSYEQYF. V usage is TRBV2 and J usage is TRBJ2-7; TRBD1 matches at 10 bases. The CDR3 spans 14 residues. V dropped 6 bases and J dropped 1; count of bases not matched to a gene: 3. Germline values: CDR1 SNHLY, CDR2 FYNNEI.

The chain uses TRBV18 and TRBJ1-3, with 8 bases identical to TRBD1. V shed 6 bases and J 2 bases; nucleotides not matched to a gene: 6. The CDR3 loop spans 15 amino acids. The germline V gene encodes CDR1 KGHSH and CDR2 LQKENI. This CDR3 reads CASSPTGGPGNTIYF. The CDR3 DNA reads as TGTGCCAGCTCGCCCACAGGGGGACCTGGAAACACCATATATTTT.

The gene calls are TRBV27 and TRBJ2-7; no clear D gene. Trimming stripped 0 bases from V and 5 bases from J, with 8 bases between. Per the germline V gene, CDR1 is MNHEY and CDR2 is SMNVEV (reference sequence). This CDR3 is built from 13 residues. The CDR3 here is CASSLSPADEQYF. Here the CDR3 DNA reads TGTGCCAGCAGTTTATCGCCCGCGGACGAGCAGTACTTC.

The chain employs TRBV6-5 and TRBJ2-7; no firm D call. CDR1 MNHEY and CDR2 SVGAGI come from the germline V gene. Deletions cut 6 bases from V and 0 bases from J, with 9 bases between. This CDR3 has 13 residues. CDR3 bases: TGTGCCAGCAGAGAACAAAACTCCTACGAGCAGTACTTC. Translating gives CASREQNSYEQYF.

The CDR3: CASSLTTSGEETQYF. The CDR3 region has the DNA TGTGCCAGCAGCTTAACGACTAGCGGAGAAGAGACCCAGTACTTC. The J gene is TRBJ2-5, the V gene TRBV7-9; the match to TRBD2 covers 9 bases. This CDR3 is built from 15 residues. CDR1 is SEHNR and CDR2 is FQNEAQ in the germline V gene (reference sequence). V shed 2 bases, J shed 3 bases, and the junction held 4 bases outside the gene matches.

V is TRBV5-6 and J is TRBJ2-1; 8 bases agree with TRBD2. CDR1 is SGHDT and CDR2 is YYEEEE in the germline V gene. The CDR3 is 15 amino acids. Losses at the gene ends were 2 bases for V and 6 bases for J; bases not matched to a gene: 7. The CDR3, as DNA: TGTGCCAGCAGCTTTCCTGGGACTAGTAGCAATGAGCAGTTCTTC. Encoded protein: CASSFPGTSSNEQFF.

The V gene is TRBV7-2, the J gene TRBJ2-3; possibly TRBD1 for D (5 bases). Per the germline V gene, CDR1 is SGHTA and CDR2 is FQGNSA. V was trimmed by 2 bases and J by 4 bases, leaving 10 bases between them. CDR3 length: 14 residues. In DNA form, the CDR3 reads TGTGCCAGCAGCTTAAATCAGGGATCAGATACGCAGTATTTT. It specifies CASSLNQGSDTQYF.

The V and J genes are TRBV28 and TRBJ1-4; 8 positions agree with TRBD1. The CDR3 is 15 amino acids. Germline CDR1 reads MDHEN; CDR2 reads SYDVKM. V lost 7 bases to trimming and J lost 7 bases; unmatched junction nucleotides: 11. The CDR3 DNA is TGTGCCAGCATCTCAGGGGGACAGGCGGGTGAAAAACTGTTTTTT. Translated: CASISGGQAGEKLFF.

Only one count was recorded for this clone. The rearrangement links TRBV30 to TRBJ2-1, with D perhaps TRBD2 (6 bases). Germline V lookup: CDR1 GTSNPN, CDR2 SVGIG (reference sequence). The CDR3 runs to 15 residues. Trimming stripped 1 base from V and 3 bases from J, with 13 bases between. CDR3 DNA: TGTGCCTGGAGTGAGAACGGGAGATTCTACAATGAGCAGTTCTTC. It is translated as CAWSENGRFYNEQFF.

CDR3 nucleotides: TGTGCCAGCAGTTCCAGGACAGATGAAGCTTTCTTT. The encoded protein is CASSSRTDEAFF. The rearrangement joins TRBV27 to TRBJ1-1, with D perhaps matching TRBD1 (6 bases). V lost 4 bases to trimming and J lost 7 bases, with 10 bases between them. CDR1 MNHEY and CDR2 SMNVEV come from the germline V gene (reference sequence). This CDR3 is built from 12 residues.

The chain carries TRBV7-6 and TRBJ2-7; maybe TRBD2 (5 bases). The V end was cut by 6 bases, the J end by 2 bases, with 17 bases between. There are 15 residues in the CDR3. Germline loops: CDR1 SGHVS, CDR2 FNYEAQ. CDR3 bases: TGTGCCAGCAGTACCCGGGAAGGTTCCACCTACGAGCAGTACTTC. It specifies CASSTREGSTYEQYF.

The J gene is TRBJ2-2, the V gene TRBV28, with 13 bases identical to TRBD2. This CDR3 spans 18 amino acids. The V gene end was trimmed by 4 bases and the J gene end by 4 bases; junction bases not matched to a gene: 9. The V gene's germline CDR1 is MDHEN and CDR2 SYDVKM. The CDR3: CASSSPGLAGFGTGELFF. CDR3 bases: TGTGCCAGCAGTTCACCGGGACTAGCGGGATTCGGCACCGGGGAGCTGTTTTTT. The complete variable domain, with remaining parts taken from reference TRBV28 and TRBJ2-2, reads DVKVTQSSRYLVKRTGEKVFLECVQDMDHENMFWYRQDPGLGLRLIYFSYDVKMKEKGDIPEGYSVSREKKERFSLILESASTNQTSMYLCASSSPGLAGFGTGELFFGEGSRLTVL.

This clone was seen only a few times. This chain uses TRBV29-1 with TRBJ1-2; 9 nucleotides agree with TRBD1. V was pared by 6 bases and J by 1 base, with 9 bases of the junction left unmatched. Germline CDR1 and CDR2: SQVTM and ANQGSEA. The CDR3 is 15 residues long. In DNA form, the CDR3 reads TGCAGCGTCGCGTTAACAGGGGGCGTTAACTATGGCTACACCTTC. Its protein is CSVALTGGVNYGYTF. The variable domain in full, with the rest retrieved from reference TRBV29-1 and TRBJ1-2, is SAVISQKPSRDICQRGTSLTIQCQVDSQVTMMFWYRQQPGQSLTLIATANQGSEATYESGFVIDKFPISRPNLTFSTLTVSNMSPEDSSIYLCSVALTGGVNYGYTFGSGTRLTVV.